The source of this T cell receptor (beta chain) is a study of OX40 agonist ivuxolimab in advanced cancers. Profiled with immunoSEQ multiplex PCR; TCRdb holds only in-frame clones, not every one. This table has tens of thousands of clones, 65% to 90% appearing once. Study-wide results and limits: Partly responding patients at 0.1-3.0 mg/kg showed some of the smallest clonal expansion.

This CDR3 comprises 15 residues. With 4 bases clipped from V and 7 bases from J, the junction kept 6 bases outside the gene matches. Germline V CDR1 and CDR2: SGHRS, YFSETQ. As regards this clone: Its antigen is as yet unknown.

Sampling of blood occurred at baseline, cycle 4 day 1, and cycle 7 day 1. Sequencing used CD4+ or CD8+ T cells sorted from blood, obtained in a trial of the OX40 agonist ivuxolimab. This TCR was recovered from an adult with an advanced solid tumor such as melanoma, head and neck, liver or kidney cancer. The chain recombines TRBV5-1 with TRBJ1-6, with 9 positions matching TRBD1. The CDR3 region is CASSITGGENSPLHF. The CDR3 DNA follows: TGCGCCAGCAGCATCACAGGGGGCGAAAATTCACCCCTCCACTTT.